The clone carrying this T cell receptor beta chain was recorded many times. Its antigen is unidentified. Using its own MiXCR run on the reads, TCRdb lists one record per CDR3 protein. The sample includes around 100,000 distinct CDR3 sequences, 10% of them seen just once. This sample is part of a study of T cell repertoires in cytomegalovirus infection. The CDR3 totals 15 residues. The ends were cut back, 0 bases at V and 8 bases at J, with 17 bases in the middle. Germline V gene data show CDR1 as SGHDT and CDR2 as YYEEEE. This chain uses TRBV5-6 with TRBJ1-2; D remains ambiguous. The clonotype originates from a human donor in good health (CMV status not recorded). Some clones in this sample may be carry-over from other donors' samples. Specimen: PBMCs, sequenced either directly or after in vitro stimulation (not recorded which). CDR3 bases: TGTGCCAGCAGCTTGGAGGTCGAGCCGGGAGGCGGCTACACCTTC. Translated, it gives CASSLEVEPGGGYTF.